One sample yielded the 22 T cell receptor beta chains listed below, sequenced in a study of Graves' ophthalmopathy and Graves' hyperthyroidism. Amplification from RNA transcripts yielded the TCR beta CDR3 regions. Following a first-round RT-PCR that used HTBI primers, a second-round multiplex PCR was carried out. Each CDR3 protein gets one entry after TCRdb re-called the multiplex PCR reads with MiXCR. Seen here are 560,000 or so distinct CDR3 sequences, under 40% observed once, and the top ten hold 4% to 5%. Sequencing was performed on peripheral blood or thyroid tissue (not recorded which). Receptors originate from an adult man with Graves' hyperthyroidism.

Regarding this clonotype: The final CDR3 position lacks the conserved phenylalanine or tryptophan, pointing to a likely read error. The genes are TRBV7-2 and TRBJ1-6; D is unclear. This CDR3 is 14 amino acids long. CDR1 and CDR2 (germline): SGHTA, FQGNSA. Trimming removed 2 bases at V and 9 bases at J, with 11 bases between. CDR3 coding DNA: TGTGCCAGCAGCTTATCTTATCCTAGTTCACCCCTCCACCTT. Translating gives CASSLSYPSSPLHL.

This clonotype was detected many times. The rearrangement links TRBV5-1 to TRBJ2-5, with D maybe TRBD1 (6 bases). The germline V gene has CDR1 SGHRS and CDR2 YFSETQ. The CDR3 is 14 amino acids. Trimming took 7 bases from V and 4 from J, leaving 17 bases between them. The CDR3 loop reads CASPETGKGETQYF. CDR3 bases: TGCGCCAGCCCCGAAACAGGGAAGGGAGAGACCCAGTACTTC.

The rearrangement uses TRBV19 and TRBJ1-2; TRBD1 might be the D (6 bases). Trimming left V 5 bases short and J 4 bases short, with 11 bases between. Germline CDR1 LNHDA, CDR2 SQIVND (reference sequence). There are 13 residues in the CDR3. The CDR3 sequence: CASSSAGAYGYTF. In DNA form, the CDR3 reads TGTGCCAGTAGTTCAGCGGGGGCCTATGGCTACACCTTC.

This clonotype came up a few times. The rearrangement uses TRBV4-1 and TRBJ2-7; a weak D match, TRBD1 (5 bases). The length of the CDR3 is 14 residues. Germline values: CDR1 MGHRA, CDR2 YSYEKL. The ends were cut back, 3 bases at V and 3 bases at J, with 12 bases in the middle. The CDR3 DNA follows: TGCGCCAGCAGCCACCCAGGGAACCTCTACGAGCAGTACTTC. Residues: CASSHPGNLYEQYF.

This clonotype was seen repeatedly, ten times or more. The J gene is TRBJ1-2, the V gene TRBV24-1; D unresolved. In germline, CDR1 is KGHDR, CDR2 SFDVKD. This CDR3 is 17 amino acids long. The V end lost 4 bases, the J end lost 8 bases, and 25 bases lay between the germline ends. The CDR3 DNA reads TGTGCCACCAGTGACTCATCAGGCGGCGGCTATAGTGGAGGCTACACCTTC. Translated, it gives CATSDSSGGGYSGGYTF.

The chain recombines TRBV5-1 with TRBJ1-1; 11 bases line up with TRBD1. V dropped 6 bases and J dropped 5; count of bases not matched to a gene: 9. The germline V gene has CDR1 SGHRS and CDR2 YFSETQ. The CDR3 has 15 residues. The chain's CDR3 is CASTKGGQGGTEAFF. Written as DNA, the CDR3 is TGCGCCAGCACCAAAGGGGGACAGGGGGGGACTGAAGCTTTCTTT.

This clonotype was counted ten times or more. The genes are TRBV9 and TRBJ2-5; 15 bases are a match to TRBD2. Unmatched junction bases numbered 9, after V lost 3 bases and J lost 3 bases. The CDR3 sequence is 18 residues long. Germline V CDR1 and CDR2: SGDLS, YYNGEE. The CDR3 is CASSGRTSGRGTKETQYF. CDR3 nucleotide sequence: TGTGCCAGCAGCGGACGGACTAGCGGGAGGGGTACCAAAGAGACCCAGTACTTC. Full variable domain (outside the CDR3, taken from reference TRBV9 and TRBJ2-5): DSGVTQTPKHLITATGQRVTLRCSPRSGDLSVYWYQQSLDQGLQFLIQYYNGEERAKGNILERFSAQQFPDLHSELNLSSLELGDSALYFCASSGRTSGRGTKETQYFGPGTRLLVL.

The rearrangement joins TRBV13 to TRBJ1-1; D remains unclear. With 5 bases removed from V and 4 bases from J, the gap between germline ends came to 14 bases. This CDR3 has 14 amino acids. Germline CDR1 PRHDT, CDR2 FYEKMQ (reference sequence). In DNA form, the CDR3 reads TGTGCCAGCAGCCAAGGCGGATTTGGCACTGAAGCTTTCTTT. It is translated as CASSQGGFGTEAFF.

With regard to this clonotype: At one end, the junction sequence differs from germline, possibly due to a read error. The chain joins TRBV10-3 to TRBJ1-2, with D tentatively TRBD1 (6 bases). Germline values: CDR1 ENHRY, CDR2 SYGVKD. The CDR3 runs 17 residues. The DNA of the CDR3 is TGTGCCAGCAGTGAACGCGACAGGCATAAATCTAACTATGGCTACACCTTC. Translated, it gives CASSERDRHKSNYGYTF.

This clonotype was recorded at least ten times. The chain combines TRBV10-3 with TRBJ2-7, with 7 bases lining up with TRBD1. The CDR3 covers 14 residues. J was trimmed by 6 bases and V by 10 bases; bases with no gene match: 15. CDR1 is ENHRY and CDR2 is SYGVKD in the germline V gene. CDR3: CATAAGTERFEQYF. The CDR3 nucleotides are TGTGCCACCGCCGCCGGGACAGAGAGGTTCGAGCAGTACTTC.

CDR3 residues: CASSYTATGGSGQYF. The CDR3 region has the DNA TGTGCCAGCAGTTACACGGCGACAGGGGGCAGCGGGCAGTACTTC. The V gene is TRBV6-5, the J gene TRBJ2-7, with 10 bases matching TRBD1. Germline V gives CDR1 MNHEY, CDR2 SVGAGI. The CDR3 runs to 15 residues. Trimming removed 2 bases from V and 9 bases from J; junction bases left unmatched: 10.

The chain employs TRBV13 and TRBJ1-5; no reliable D call. V lost 4 bases to trimming and J lost 0 bases, with 10 bases between them. CDR3 length equals 15 residues. Germline CDR1 and CDR2: PRHDT and FYEKMQ (reference sequence). CDR3 in amino acids: CASSSSGASNQPQHF. CDR3 coding DNA: TGTGCCAGCAGCTCGAGCGGAGCTAGCAATCAGCCCCAGCATTTT.

V gene TRBV13 combines with J gene TRBJ1-1, with TRBD1 matching 12 bases. V lost 3 bases, J lost 4 bases, and 9 bases stayed unmatched. CDR3 length: 17 amino acids. Germline CDR1 reads PRHDT; CDR2 reads FYEKMQ (reference sequence). The CDR3, as DNA: TGTGCCAGCAGCTTCTTGGACGGGACAGGGGGCGGCACTGAAGCTTTCTTT. It yields the protein CASSFLDGTGGGTEAFF.

A remark on this clonotype: At one end, the junction sequence differs from germline, possibly due to a read error. The chain has TRBV5-1 and TRBJ2-5, with D possibly TRBD2 on 6 matching bases. The CDR3 runs to 15 residues. From germline, CDR1 is SGHRS and CDR2 YFSETQ. The CDR3 reads CASSLMYSGRETQYF. The CDR3 nucleotides read TGTGCCAGCAGCTTGATGTACTCCGGGAGAGAGACCCAGTACTTC. The whole variable domain, filled in from reference TRBV5-1 and TRBJ2-5, reads KAGVTQTPRYLIKTRGQQVTLSCSPISGHRSVSWYQQTPGQGLQFLFEYFSETQRNKGNFPGRFSGRQFSNSRSEMNVSTLELGDSALYLCASSLMYSGRETQYFGPGTRLLVL.

The chain combines TRBV20-1 with TRBJ2-1; 7 bases map to TRBD1. The J segment lost 8 bases and the V segment lost 3 bases, leaving 7 bases of the junction unmatched. This CDR3 comprises 13 residues. Germline V lookup: CDR1 DFQATT, CDR2 SNEGSKA (reference sequence). The DNA of the CDR3 is TGCAGTGCTAGCGTGACAGGGACCCATGAGCAGTTCTTC. Translated: CSASVTGTHEQFF.

About this clonotype: This may come from a read error, since a much larger clone is one base off. This CDR3 is missing its conserved last phenylalanine or tryptophan, likely due to a read error. V is TRBV5-6 and J is TRBJ1-1, with 8 bases fitting TRBD1. The germline CDR1 and CDR2 sequences are SGHDT and YYEEEE. The CDR3 loop spans 15 amino acids. J was trimmed by 0 bases and V by 7 bases; bases with no gene match: 8. This CDR3 is CASYTGGNMNTEAFL. DNA for the CDR3: TGTGCCAGCTATACAGGGGGAAATATGAACACTGAAGCTTTCCTT.

This clonotype appeared many times. V and J are TRBV5-6 and TRBJ1-2; a possible D gene is TRBD1 (5 bases). The length of the CDR3 is 14 residues. The germline gives CDR1 SGHDT, CDR2 YYEEEE. V dropped 0 bases and J dropped 8 bases, with 14 bases sitting between them. CDR3 nucleotides: TGTGCCAGCAGCTTGGCCGAATGGGGGGAAGGCTACACCTTC. It yields the protein CASSLAEWGEGYTF. Combining the CDR3 with reference TRBV5-6 and TRBJ1-2 gives the whole variable domain DAGVTQSPTHLIKTRGQQVTLRCSPKSGHDTVSWYQQALGQGPQFIFQYYEEEERQRGNFPDRFSGHQFPNYSSELNVNALLLGDSALYLCASSLAEWGEGYTFGSGTRLTVV.

This chain connects TRBV7-9 to TRBJ2-7, with D perhaps TRBD2 (5 bases). The last part of the DNA fits TRBJ2-1 better; the J call may be wrong. This CDR3 comprises 16 residues. CDR1 is SEHNR, CDR2 FQNEAQ, per germline (reference sequence). The CDR3 is CASSLALGRGGNEQFF. The CDR3, as DNA: TGTGCCAGCAGCTTAGCTTTGGGGAGAGGAGGCAATGAGCAGTTCTTC.

The chain carries TRBV2 and TRBJ2-2, with 14 bases lining up with TRBD2. Unmatched junction bases numbered 13, after V lost 9 bases and J lost 4 bases. The CDR3 consists of 18 residues. CDR1 and CDR2 from the germline V gene are SNHLY and FYNNEI. CDR3 loop: CASSRQPGLAGATGELFF. The CDR3 nucleotides read TGTGCCAGTTCCAGACAACCGGGACTAGCGGGGGCCACCGGGGAGCTGTTTTTT.

This clonotype has more than one count but fewer than ten. The chain recombines TRBV12-3 or TRBV12-4 with TRBJ1-6, with TRBD1 as a possible D gene (5 bases). Trimming removed 5 bases from V and 7 bases from J, with 9 bases in between. The CDR3 has 13 amino acids. The DNA of the CDR3 is TGTGCCAGCAGTACAGGACGGAATTCACCCCTCCACTTT. Its protein product is CASSTGRNSPLHF.

This clonotype occurred many times. V usage is TRBV12-3 or TRBV12-4 and J usage is TRBJ2-5, with D tentatively TRBD2 (6 bases). The CDR3 runs to 14 residues. V was clipped by 8 bases and J by 4 bases, with 17 bases between them. DNA for the CDR3: TGTGCCAGCGTCCTGGGGGGACGGGGAGAGACCCAGTACTTC. It translates to CASVLGGRGETQYF.

This clonotype was seen a handful of times. V and J are TRBV30 and TRBJ2-5; no definite D call. Germline lookup yields CDR1 GTSNPN and CDR2 SVGIG (reference sequence). Trimming removed 0 bases from V and 0 bases from J, with 5 bases in between. This CDR3 region has 13 residues. CDR3 bases: TGTGCCTGGAGTGTAACTAACCAAGAGACCCAGTACTTC. It specifies CAWSVTNQETQYF.